The 25 T cell receptor beta chains given below trace back to one sample, sequenced in a study of radiotherapy plus CTLA-4 blockade in lung cancer. Sequencing used immunoSEQ multiplex PCR; TCRdb keeps in-frame clones, though not all of them. Here the sample spans tens of thousands of clones, more than 75% being singletons. The sequencing used peripheral blood, collected from a patient treated with radiotherapy plus ipilimumab. The origin of the receptors is a human donor with non-small cell lung cancer who had a partial response to radiotherapy plus ipilimumab.

The chain is built from TRBV5-1 and TRBJ1-2, with 7 bases lining up with TRBD1. Germline V gene lookup returns CDR1 SGHRS and CDR2 YFSETQ. Trimming took 2 bases from V and 6 from J; bases not matched to a gene: 1. This CDR3 has 12 residues. The CDR3 is CASSFTGDGYTF. CDR3 DNA: TGCGCCAGCAGCTTTACAGGGGATGGCTACACCTTC.

The chain recombines TRBV28 with TRBJ2-3, with TRBD2 matching 11 bases. V was clipped by 5 bases and J by 4 bases; unmatched bases: 14. Per germline, CDR1 MDHEN and CDR2 SYDVKM. The CDR3 contains 18 residues. The DNA of the CDR3 is TGTGCCAGCAGTAGCCCGGGACTAGCGGACGGGGGGCCAGATACGCAGTATTTT. Translated, it gives CASSSPGLADGGPDTQYF.

The chain links TRBV7-9 to TRBJ2-5, with 12 bases lining up with TRBD2. The CDR3 totals 16 residues. Unmatched junction bases numbered 3, after V lost 1 base and J lost 3 bases. Germline lookup yields CDR1 SEHNR and CDR2 FQNEAQ (reference sequence). This chain's CDR3 is CASSLVWTSGKETQYF. CDR3 nucleotides: TGTGCCAGCAGCTTAGTCTGGACTAGCGGGAAAGAGACCCAGTACTTC.

The chain joins TRBV6-4 to TRBJ2-3; 7 nucleotides match TRBD2. CDR1 and CDR2 (germline): MRHNA, SNTAGT. The CDR3 contains 17 residues. V trimming: 6 bases; J trimming: 2 bases; junction bases outside the gene matches: 14. The CDR3 DNA sequence: TGTGCCAGCAGCCAAAGACTAGCCAACCGGGCCACAGATACGCAGTATTTT. Its protein is CASSQRLANRATDTQYF.

This rearrangement joins TRBV4-3 to TRBJ2-5; D gene ambiguous. CDR1 and CDR2 (germline): LGHNA, YSLEER. The length of the CDR3 is 13 residues. V shed 2 bases and J shed 5 bases, with 9 bases lying between them. In DNA, the CDR3 is TGCGCCAGCAGCCAAAACTATGGGGAGACCCAGTACTTC. Translation gives CASSQNYGETQYF.

The rearrangement links TRBV2 to TRBJ1-2; D gene ambiguous. Trimming shortened V by 0 bases and J by 3 bases, and 17 bases separated the two germline ends. The CDR3 has 17 residues. Germline CDR1 reads SNHLY; CDR2 reads FYNNEI. The CDR3 here is CASSEAIWSTQDYGYTF. In DNA form, the CDR3 reads TGTGCCAGCAGTGAAGCGATCTGGTCGACCCAGGACTATGGCTACACCTTC. Variable domain in full (rest from reference TRBV2 and TRBJ1-2): EPEVTQTPSHQVTQMGQEVILRCVPISNHLYFYWYRQILGQKVEFLVSFYNNEISEKSEIFDDQFSVERPDGSNFTLKIRSTKLEDSAMYFCASSEAIWSTQDYGYTFGSGTRLTVV.

The CDR3 sequence: CSVEELADDYNEQFF. The DNA for the CDR3 is TGCAGCGTTGAGGAGCTAGCGGACGATTACAATGAGCAGTTCTTC. This chain joins TRBV29-1 and TRBJ2-1, with 7 bases aligning to TRBD2. V lost 3 bases, J lost 4 bases, and 9 bases stayed unmatched. CDR3 length equals 15 residues. CDR1 SQVTM and CDR2 ANQGSEA come from the germline V gene.

J is TRBJ2-3 and V is TRBV11-2; TRBD1 aligns across 8 bases. Germline lookup yields CDR1 SGHAT and CDR2 FQNNGV. The CDR3 has 15 residues. V gave up 5 bases and J gave up 1 base; unmatched junction bases: 5. The CDR3 here is CASSPDRERTDTQYF. The CDR3 region has the DNA TGTGCCAGCAGCCCGGACAGGGAACGCACAGATACGCAGTATTTT.

This chain connects TRBV5-1 to TRBJ2-1; D is possibly TRBD2 (6 bases). There are 12 residues in the CDR3. The V end lost 3 bases, the J end lost 5 bases, and 6 bases lay between the germline ends. CDR1 is SGHRS, CDR2 YFSETQ, per germline. This chain's CDR3 is CASSWRDNEQFF. CDR3 nucleotides: TGCGCCAGCAGCTGGAGGGACAATGAGCAGTTCTTC.

The chain uses TRBV19 and TRBJ2-5; TRBD2 matches 15 bases. Germline loops: CDR1 LNHDA, CDR2 SQIVND (reference sequence). Trimming cost V 5 bases and J 10 bases; bases outside gene matches: 2. This CDR3 region has 13 residues. The CDR3 here is CASSLGLAGGQYF. The CDR3 bases are TGTGCCAGTAGTTTGGGACTAGCGGGGGGCCAGTACTTC.

Concerning this clone itself: One end of the junction is discordant with germline, which a read error may explain. The chain couples TRBV19 to TRBJ1-4; D not resolved. This CDR3 region has 11 residues. Germline-derived CDR1 and CDR2 are LNHDA and SQIVND (reference sequence). CDR3 DNA sequence: TGTGCCACCGGAGACGGTTACCACCCCAATTTT. Translation: CATGDGYHPNF.

This clone was seen more than once but under ten times. The CDR3 region is CASSGSGTPINQPQHF. CDR3 DNA: TGTGCCAGCAGTGGATCCGGGACACCAATCAATCAGCCCCAGCATTTT. This chain uses TRBV25-1 with TRBJ1-5; a weak D match, TRBD1 (6 bases). The germline V and J ends were trimmed by 4 bases and 3 bases, with 16 bases remaining between them. Germline CDR1 and CDR2: MGHDK and SYGVNS. CDR3 size: 16 residues.

The V and J genes are TRBV29-1 and TRBJ1-5, with D maybe TRBD1 (6 bases). Per germline, CDR1 SQVTM and CDR2 ANQGSEA. V was cut by 1 base and J by 0 bases, with 16 bases left in between. The CDR3 is made up of 17 amino acids. CDR3 in DNA: TGCAGCGTTGAAGCACCATGGACAGTGTATAGCAATCAGCCCCAGCATTTT. Translation: CSVEAPWTVYSNQPQHF.

This clone turned up a few times. The chain is built from TRBV7-9 and TRBJ1-1, with D perhaps matching TRBD1 (5 bases). This CDR3 contains 14 residues. CDR1 is SEHNR, CDR2 FQNEAQ, per germline (reference sequence). V was shortened by 2 bases and J by 1 base, with 8 bases between the two germline ends. The CDR3, as DNA: TGTGCCAGCAGCTTACCCACAGGGAACACTGAAGCTTTCTTT. This sequence encodes CASSLPTGNTEAFF.

The rearrangement links TRBV5-4 to TRBJ2-3; D perhaps matches TRBD1 (6 bases). Trimming left V 0 bases short and J 5 bases short, with 16 bases between. The CDR3 contains 16 residues. Germline V CDR1 and CDR2: SGHNT, YYREEE (reference sequence). The CDR3 loop reads CASSLVLVGAIDTQYF. Written as DNA, the CDR3 is TGTGCCAGCAGCTTGGTCCTTGTGGGGGCTATAGATACGCAGTATTTT.

The chain couples TRBV7-9 to TRBJ2-3, with 12 bases that match TRBD2. Trimming took 5 bases from V and 1 from J; bases not matched to a gene: 4. Germline assignment: CDR1 SEHNR and CDR2 FQNEAQ (reference sequence). The CDR3 has 16 residues. The CDR3 sequence: CASSRGLAGRTDTQYF. DNA of the CDR3: TGTGCCAGCAGCCGAGGACTAGCGGGACGCACAGATACGCAGTATTTT.

This rearrangement joins TRBV11-3 to TRBJ2-5, with 8 nucleotides matching TRBD2. V dropped 2 bases and J dropped 5; count of bases not matched to a gene: 7. CDR3 length: 15 residues. Germline V gene lookup returns CDR1 SGHNT and CDR2 YENEEA. CDR3 region: CASSLNGRAGETQYF. The CDR3 DNA is TGTGCCAGCAGCTTAAACGGGAGGGCCGGGGAGACCCAGTACTTC.

The chain uses TRBV9 and TRBJ2-1, with 7 bases fitting TRBD1. CDR1 SGDLS and CDR2 YYNGEE come from the germline V gene. The CDR3 runs 14 residues. Trimming cost V 4 bases and J 1 base; bases outside gene matches: 2. CDR3 region: CASSPGQSYNEQFF. The CDR3 coding sequence is TGTGCCAGCAGCCCGGGACAGTCCTACAATGAGCAGTTCTTC.

DNA for the CDR3: TGCGCCAGCAGCTTGTTTCAGGGGGCGATGAACACTGAAGCTTTCTTT. Translated: CASSLFQGAMNTEAFF. V and J are TRBV5-1 and TRBJ1-1, with 8 bases lining up with TRBD1. The V and J ends lost 1 base and 0 bases, in that order; junction bases with no gene match: 5. Germline lookup yields CDR1 SGHRS and CDR2 YFSETQ. This CDR3 is built from 16 residues.

The chain combines TRBV27 with TRBJ1-5; D might be TRBD1 (5 bases). Trimming removed 3 bases at V and 6 bases at J, with 12 bases between. Germline CDR1 and CDR2: MNHEY and SMNVEV (reference sequence). The CDR3 contains 14 residues. The CDR3 DNA reads as TGTGCCAGCAGTTTTAGGGGTAGGGGTCAGCCCCAGCATTTT. Its protein product is CASSFRGRGQPQHF.

This clone appeared a single time. This chain connects TRBV27 to TRBJ2-7; 7 positions match TRBD2. Germline V gene lookup returns CDR1 MNHEY and CDR2 SMNVEV (reference sequence). Trimming took 4 bases from V and 3 from J; bases not matched to a gene: 6. CDR3 length equals 14 residues. This CDR3 reads CASSSSAGDYEQYF. The DNA for the CDR3 is TGTGCCAGCAGTTCATCGGCGGGGGACTACGAGCAGTACTTC.

The chain links TRBV27 to TRBJ2-5, with a possible D match to TRBD1 (6 bases). Germline V gene data show CDR1 as MNHEY and CDR2 as SMNVEV (reference sequence). The V end was cut by 2 bases, the J end by 2 bases, with 12 bases between. The CDR3 is 15 amino acids. DNA for the CDR3: TGTGCCAGCAGTTTAACGACAGGACAACAAGAGACCCAGTACTTC. The encoded protein is CASSLTTGQQETQYF.

J is TRBJ2-2 and V is TRBV19; 12 bases match TRBD2. Losses at the gene ends were 7 bases for V and 5 bases for J; bases not matched to a gene: 2. CDR3 size: 14 residues. Germline V lookup: CDR1 LNHDA, CDR2 SQIVND (reference sequence). The CDR3 reads CASKLAGGTGELFF. The CDR3 nucleotides are TGTGCCAGTAAACTAGCGGGAGGAACCGGGGAGCTGTTTTTT. Using reference TRBV19 and TRBJ2-2 for the parts outside the CDR3, the full variable domain is DGGITQSPKYLFRKEGQNVTLSCEQNLNHDAMYWYRQDPGQGLRLIYYSQIVNDFQKGDIAEGYSVSREKKESFPLTVTSAQKNPTAFYLCASKLAGGTGELFFGEGSRLTVL.

This chain connects TRBV6-5 to TRBJ1-1, with D perhaps matching TRBD1 (6 bases). Germline V gene data show CDR1 as MNHEY and CDR2 as SVGAGI. Trimming pared 8 bases from V and 0 bases from J, leaving 13 bases between. There are 14 residues in the CDR3. The CDR3 DNA sequence: TGTGCCAGCGAAACAGGACAGTTGAACACTGAAGCTTTCTTT. This codes for CASETGQLNTEAFF.

The chain combines TRBV28 with TRBJ2-7; D is ambiguous. The CDR3 spans 14 residues. Trimming removed 2 bases from V and 6 bases from J, with 14 bases in between. Looked up from germline, CDR1 is MDHEN and CDR2 is SYDVKM. CDR3 residues: CASSLRPRITEQYV. The CDR3 DNA reads as TGTGCCAGCAGTTTACGTCCCAGGATCACCGAGCAGTACGTC.